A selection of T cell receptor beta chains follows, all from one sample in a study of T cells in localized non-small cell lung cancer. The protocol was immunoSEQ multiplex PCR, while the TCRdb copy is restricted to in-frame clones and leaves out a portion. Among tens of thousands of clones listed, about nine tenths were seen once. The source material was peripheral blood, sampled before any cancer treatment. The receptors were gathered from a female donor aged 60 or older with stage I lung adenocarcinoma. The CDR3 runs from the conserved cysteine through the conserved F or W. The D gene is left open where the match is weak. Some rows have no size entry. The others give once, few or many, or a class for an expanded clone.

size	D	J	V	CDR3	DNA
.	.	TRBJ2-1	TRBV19	CASSIGGDTYNEQFF	TGTGCCAGTAGTATTGGCGGGGATACATACAATGAGCAGTTCTTC
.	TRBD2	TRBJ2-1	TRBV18	CASSPGGGLSSYNEQFF	TGTGCCAGCTCACCGGGCGGGGGGCTGAGCTCCTACAATGAGCAGTTCTTC
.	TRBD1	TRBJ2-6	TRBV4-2	CASSRDRGSGANVLTF	TGTGCCAGCAGCCGGGACAGGGGATCAGGGGCCAACGTCCTGACTTTC
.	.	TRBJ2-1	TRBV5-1	CASSLDQYNEQFF	TGCGCCAGCAGCTTGGACCAATACAATGAGCAGTTCTTC
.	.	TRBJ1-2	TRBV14	CASSLNLPRAGPGHGYTF	TGTGCCAGCAGCCTCAACCTTCCGCGGGCCGGACCGGGCCATGGCTACACCTTC
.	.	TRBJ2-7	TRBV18	CASSHDPLNSYEQYF	TGTGCCAGCTCACACGACCCTCTTAACTCCTACGAGCAGTACTTC
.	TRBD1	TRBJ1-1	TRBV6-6	CASSYSGTGLNTEAFF	TGTGCCAGCAGTTACTCCGGGACAGGGCTGAACACTGAAGCTTTCTTT
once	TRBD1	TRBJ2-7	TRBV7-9	CASRDRDISYEQYF	TGTGCCAGCAGGGACAGGGATATCTCTTACGAGCAGTACTTC
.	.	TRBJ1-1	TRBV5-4	CASSLGARTSGNTEAFF	TGTGCCAGCAGCTTAGGGGCCAGGACCTCGGGGAACACTGAAGCTTTCTTT
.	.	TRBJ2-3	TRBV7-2	CASSLLGTDTQYF	TGTGCCAGCAGCCTCCTGGGCACAGATACGCAGTATTTT
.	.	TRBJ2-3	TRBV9	CASSVVPGGHWGTDTQYF	TGTGCCAGCAGCGTAGTCCCGGGGGGCCACTGGGGCACAGATACGCAGTATTTT
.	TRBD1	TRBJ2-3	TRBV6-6	CASRPTGLRTDTQYF	TGTGCCAGCAGACCGACAGGGTTACGCACAGATACGCAGTATTTT
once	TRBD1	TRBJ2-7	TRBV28	CASIQTGESYEQYF	TGTGCCAGCATCCAGACAGGGGAAAGTTACGAGCAGTACTTC
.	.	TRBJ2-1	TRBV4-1	CASSQAGTRVYNEQFF	TGCGCCAGCAGCCAAGCGGGGACCAGGGTTTACAATGAGCAGTTCTTC
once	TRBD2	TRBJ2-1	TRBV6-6	CASSYSNGGAGQFF	TGTGCCAGCAGTTACTCGAACGGGGGGGCAGGGCAGTTCTTC
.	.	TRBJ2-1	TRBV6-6	CASSYPGLLNEQFF	TGTGCCAGCAGTTACCCGGGGCTCCTCAATGAGCAGTTCTTC
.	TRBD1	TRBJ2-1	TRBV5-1	CASSSEEQGYEQFF	TGCGCCAGCAGCTCAGAAGAACAGGGGTATGAGCAGTTCTTC
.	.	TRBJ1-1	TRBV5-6	CASSTTVNTEAFF	TGTGCCAGCAGCACGACAGTAAACACTGAAGCTTTCTTT
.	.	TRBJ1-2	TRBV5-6	CASSLAPGAPNYGYTF	TGTGCCAGCAGCTTGGCCCCCGGTGCCCCTAACTATGGCTACACCTTC
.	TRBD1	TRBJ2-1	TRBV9	CASSSGQGRYNEQFF	TGTGCCAGCAGCTCGGGACAGGGTAGATACAATGAGCAGTTCTTC
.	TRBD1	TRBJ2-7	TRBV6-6	CASSPTGSEQYF	TGTGCCAGCAGTCCGACAGGGTCTGAGCAGTACTTC
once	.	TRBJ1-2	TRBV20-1	CSARQGDGYTF	TGCAGTGCTAGACAGGGTGATGGCTACACCTTC
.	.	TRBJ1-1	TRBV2	CASSELNTEAFF	TGTGCCAGCAGTGAGCTGAACACTGAAGCTTTCTTT
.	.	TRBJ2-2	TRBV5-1	CASSFQARPGELFF	TGCGCCAGCAGCTTTCAGGCTCGCCCCGGGGAGCTGTTTTTT
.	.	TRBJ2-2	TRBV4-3	CASSQDDRGANTGELFF	TGCGCCAGCAGCCAAGATGACCGGGGAGCGAACACCGGGGAGCTGTTTTTT
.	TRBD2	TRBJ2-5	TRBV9	CASSVESLRGAQYF	TGTGCCAGCAGCGTAGAGAGCCTGCGGGGGGCCCAGTACTTC
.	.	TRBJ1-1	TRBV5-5	CASSLGGAGGTEAFF	TGTGCCAGCAGCTTGGGCGGGGCTGGGGGCACTGAAGCTTTCTTT
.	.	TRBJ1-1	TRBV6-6	CASTADGLNTEAFF	TGTGCCAGCACCGCGGACGGGCTCAACACTGAAGCTTTCTTT
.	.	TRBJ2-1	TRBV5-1	CASSTTQVSSYNEQFF	TGCGCCAGCAGCACGACTCAGGTATCCTCCTACAATGAGCAGTTCTTC
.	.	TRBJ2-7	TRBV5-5	CASSSRFPGYSYEQYF	TGTGCCAGCAGCTCTCGGTTCCCTGGGTACTCCTACGAGCAGTACTTC
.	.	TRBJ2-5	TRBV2	CASSGYIRQTQYF	TGTGCCAGCAGTGGTTACATTCGGCAGACCCAGTACTTC
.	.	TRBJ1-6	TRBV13	CASSLASVTGDSPLHF	TGTGCCAGCAGCTTAGCATCCGTGACAGGTGATTCACCCCTCCACTTT
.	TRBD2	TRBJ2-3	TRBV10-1	CASSVSGRGASTDTQYF	TGCGCCAGCAGTGTATCTGGGCGGGGGGCTAGCACAGATACGCAGTATTTT
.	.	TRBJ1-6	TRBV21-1	CASSKTRQTGLSSPLHF	TGTGCCAGCAGCAAAACTAGGCAGACAGGGTTGTCTTCACCCCTCCACTTT
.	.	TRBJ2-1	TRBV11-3	CASTGPTYNEQFF	TGTGCCAGCACGGGACCTACCTACAATGAGCAGTTCTTC
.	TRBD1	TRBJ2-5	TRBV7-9	CASSSGREGARETQYF	TGTGCCAGCAGCTCCGGCCGAGAGGGGGCGCGGGAGACCCAGTACTTC
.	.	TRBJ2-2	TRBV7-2	CASTTRRQDTGELFF	TGTGCCAGCACCACTCGTCGGCAGGATACCGGGGAGCTGTTTTTT
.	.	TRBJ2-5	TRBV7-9	CASRSGTAETQYF	TGTGCCAGCAGGAGCGGGACAGCAGAGACCCAGTACTTC
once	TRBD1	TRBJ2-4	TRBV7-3	CASSLDGTGDTKNIQYF	TGTGCCAGCAGCTTAGATGGGACAGGGGATACCAAAAACATTCAGTACTTC
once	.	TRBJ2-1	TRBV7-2	CASSLVGGTYNEQFF	TGTGCCAGCAGCTTAGTCGGGGGAACCTACAATGAGCAGTTCTTC
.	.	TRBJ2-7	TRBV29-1	CSVAGWLGKNYEQYF	TGCAGCGTTGCAGGGTGGTTGGGAAAAAACTACGAGCAGTACTTC
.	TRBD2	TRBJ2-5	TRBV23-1	CASSRGLAGGKGETQYF	TGCGCCAGCAGCCGCGGACTAGCGGGGGGTAAGGGAGAGACCCAGTACTTC
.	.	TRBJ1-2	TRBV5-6	CASSFGKGDGYTF	TGTGCCAGCAGCTTCGGGAAAGGGGATGGCTACACCTTC
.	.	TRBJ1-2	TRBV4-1	CASSPAGGENYGYTF	TGCGCCAGCAGCCCCGCGGGGGGGGAAAACTATGGCTACACCTTC
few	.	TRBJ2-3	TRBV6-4	CASSDSPGADTQYF	TGTGCCAGCAGTGACTCGCCGGGGGCAGATACGCAGTATTTT
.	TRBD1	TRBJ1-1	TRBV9	CASGQGLNTEAFF	TGTGCCAGCGGACAGGGCCTGAACACTGAAGCTTTCTTT
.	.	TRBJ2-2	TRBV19	CASNRAGELFF	TGTGCCAGTAACAGGGCCGGGGAGCTGTTTTTT
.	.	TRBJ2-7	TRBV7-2	CASSASSYEQYF	TGTGCCAGCAGCGCGAGCTCCTACGAGCAGTACTTC
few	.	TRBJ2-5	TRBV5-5	CASSLSTGTQETQYF	TGTGCCAGCAGCTTGTCTACGGGGACCCAAGAGACCCAGTACTTC
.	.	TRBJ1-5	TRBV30	CACQTESNQPQHF	TGTGCCTGCCAGACAGAGAGCAATCAGCCCCAGCATTTT
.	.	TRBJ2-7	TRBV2	CASRRDRNYEQYF	TGTGCCAGTAGACGAGACAGGAACTACGAGCAGTACTTC
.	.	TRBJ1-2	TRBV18	CASSSRTSNYGYTF	TGTGCCAGCTCATCCCGGACGTCTAACTATGGCTACACCTTC
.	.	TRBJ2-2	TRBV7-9	CASSLGGSDTGELFF	TGTGCCAGCAGCTTAGGGGGTAGCGACACCGGGGAGCTGTTTTTT
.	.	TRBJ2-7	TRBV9	CASSVDDGGSNEQYF	TGTGCCAGCAGCGTAGATGACGGGGGTTCCAACGAGCAGTACTTC
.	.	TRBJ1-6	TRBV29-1	CSVGEGHVNSPLHF	TGCAGCGTTGGGGAGGGGCACGTTAATTCACCCCTCCACTTT
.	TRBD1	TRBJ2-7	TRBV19	CASSPTGEYEQYF	TGTGCCAGTAGTCCGACAGGGGAGTACGAGCAGTACTTC
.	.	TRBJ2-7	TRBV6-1	CASRGRDTSYEQYF	TGTGCCAGCAGGGGCCGGGACACCTCCTACGAGCAGTACTTC
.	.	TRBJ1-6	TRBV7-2	CASSLSADGDSPLHF	TGTGCCAGCAGCTTATCCGCGGACGGTGATTCACCCCTCCACTTT